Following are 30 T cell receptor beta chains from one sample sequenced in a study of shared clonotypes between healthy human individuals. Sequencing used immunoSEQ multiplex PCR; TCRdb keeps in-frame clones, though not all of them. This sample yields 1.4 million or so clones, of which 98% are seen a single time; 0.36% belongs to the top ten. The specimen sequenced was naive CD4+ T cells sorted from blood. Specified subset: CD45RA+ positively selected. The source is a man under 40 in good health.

The CDR3 bases are TGTGCCAGCAGGGGGAGGGACCGTACCTACGAGCAGTACTTC. Protein: CASRGRDRTYEQYF. This chain joins TRBV28 and TRBJ2-7; 7 bases align to TRBD2. Germline V gives CDR1 MDHEN, CDR2 SYDVKM. The CDR3 extends over 14 amino acids. V trimming: 6 bases; J trimming: 2 bases; junction bases outside the gene matches: 7.

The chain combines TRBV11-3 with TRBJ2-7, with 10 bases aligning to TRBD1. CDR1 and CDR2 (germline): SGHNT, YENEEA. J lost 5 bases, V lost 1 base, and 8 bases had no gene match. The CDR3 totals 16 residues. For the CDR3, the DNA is TGTGCCAGCAGCTTAGGAATTCCAGGACAGGGGGACGAGCAGTACTTC. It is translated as CASSLGIPGQGDEQYF.

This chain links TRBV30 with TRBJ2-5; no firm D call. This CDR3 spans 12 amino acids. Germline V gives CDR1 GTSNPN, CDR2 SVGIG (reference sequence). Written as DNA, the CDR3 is TGTGCTTGGGCCCAGCAGCAAGAGACCCAGTACTTC. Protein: CAWAQQQETQYF.

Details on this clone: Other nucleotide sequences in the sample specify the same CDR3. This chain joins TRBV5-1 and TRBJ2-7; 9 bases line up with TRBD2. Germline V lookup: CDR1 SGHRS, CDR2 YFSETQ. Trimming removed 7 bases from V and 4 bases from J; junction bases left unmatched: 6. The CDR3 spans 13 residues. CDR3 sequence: CASGLAGTYEQYF. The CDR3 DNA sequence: TGCGCCAGCGGTCTAGCGGGAACGTACGAGCAGTACTTC.

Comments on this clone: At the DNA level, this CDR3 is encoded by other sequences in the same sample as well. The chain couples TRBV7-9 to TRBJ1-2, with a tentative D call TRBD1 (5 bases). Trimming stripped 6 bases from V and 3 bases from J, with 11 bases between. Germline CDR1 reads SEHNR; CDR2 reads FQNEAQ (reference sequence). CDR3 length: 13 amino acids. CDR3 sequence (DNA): TGTGCCAGCAGTCCTGGGACGGACTATGGCTACACCTTC. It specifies CASSPGTDYGYTF.

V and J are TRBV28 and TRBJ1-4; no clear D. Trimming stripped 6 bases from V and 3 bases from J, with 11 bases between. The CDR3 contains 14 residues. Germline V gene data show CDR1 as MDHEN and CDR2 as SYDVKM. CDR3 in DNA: TGTGCCAGCAGATTAGAGGTGGCTAATGAAAAACTGTTTTTT. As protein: CASRLEVANEKLFF.

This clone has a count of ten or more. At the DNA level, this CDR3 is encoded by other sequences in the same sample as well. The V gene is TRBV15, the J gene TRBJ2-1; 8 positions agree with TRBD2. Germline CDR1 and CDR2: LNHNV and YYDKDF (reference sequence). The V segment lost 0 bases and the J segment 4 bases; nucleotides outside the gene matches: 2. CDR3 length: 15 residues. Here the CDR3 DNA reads TGTGCCACCAGCAGAGAAGCGGGAGAATACAATGAGCAGTTCTTC. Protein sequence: CATSREAGEYNEQFF.

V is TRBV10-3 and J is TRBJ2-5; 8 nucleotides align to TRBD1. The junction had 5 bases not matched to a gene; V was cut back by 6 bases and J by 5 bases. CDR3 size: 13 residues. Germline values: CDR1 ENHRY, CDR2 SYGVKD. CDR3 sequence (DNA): TGTGCCATCAGAGCAGGGGGCGATGAGACCCAGTACTTC. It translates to CAIRAGGDETQYF.

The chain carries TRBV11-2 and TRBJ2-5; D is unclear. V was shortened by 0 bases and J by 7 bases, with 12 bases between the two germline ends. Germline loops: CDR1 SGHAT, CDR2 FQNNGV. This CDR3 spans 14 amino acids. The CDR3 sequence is CASSLEFRETTQYF. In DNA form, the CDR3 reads TGTGCCAGCAGCTTAGAGTTCAGAGAGACGACCCAGTACTTC.

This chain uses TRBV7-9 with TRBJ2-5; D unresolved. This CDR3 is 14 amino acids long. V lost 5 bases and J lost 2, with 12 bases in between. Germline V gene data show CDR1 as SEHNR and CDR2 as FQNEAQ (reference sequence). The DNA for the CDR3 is TGTGCCAGCAGCCGAGTAAGGCAGCAAGAGACCCAGTACTTC. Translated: CASSRVRQQETQYF.

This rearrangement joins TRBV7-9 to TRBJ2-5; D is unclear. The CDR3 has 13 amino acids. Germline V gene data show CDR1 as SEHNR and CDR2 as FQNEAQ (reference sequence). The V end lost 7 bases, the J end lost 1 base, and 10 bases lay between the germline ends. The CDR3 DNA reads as TGTGCCAGCACCCTACTCCCCCAAGAGACCCAGTACTTC. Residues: CASTLLPQETQYF.

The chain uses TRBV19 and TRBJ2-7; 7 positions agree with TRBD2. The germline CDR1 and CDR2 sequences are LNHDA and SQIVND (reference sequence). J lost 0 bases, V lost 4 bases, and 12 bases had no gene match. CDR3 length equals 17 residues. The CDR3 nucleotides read TGTGCCAGTAGTAAAAGCGGTGCGCGGGAGAGCTCCTACGAGCAGTACTTC. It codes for CASSKSGARESSYEQYF.

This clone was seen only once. Written as DNA, the CDR3 is TGTGCCAGCAGCCTGAGCGGTAGTGTAGGTGAGCAGTTCTTC. It specifies CASSLSGSVGEQFF. The chain uses TRBV5-4 and TRBJ2-1; TRBD2 is a possible D gene (5 bases). This CDR3 is 14 amino acids long. With 4 bases removed from V and 9 bases from J, the gap between germline ends came to 17 bases. Germline CDR1 SGHNT, CDR2 YYREEE (reference sequence).

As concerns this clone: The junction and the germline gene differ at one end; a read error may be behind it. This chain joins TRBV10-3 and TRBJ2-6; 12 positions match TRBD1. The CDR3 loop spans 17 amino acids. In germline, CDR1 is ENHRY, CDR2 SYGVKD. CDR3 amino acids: CVGHRDRGRVGANVLTF. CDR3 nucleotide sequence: TGCGTCGGGCACCGGGACAGGGGGCGCGTGGGGGCCAACGTCCTGACTTTC.

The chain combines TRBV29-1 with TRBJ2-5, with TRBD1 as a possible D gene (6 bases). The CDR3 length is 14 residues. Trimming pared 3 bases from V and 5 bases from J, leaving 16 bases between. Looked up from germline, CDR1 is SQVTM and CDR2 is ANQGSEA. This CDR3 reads CSVDTRTVRETQYF. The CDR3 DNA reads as TGCAGCGTTGATACCCGGACAGTAAGGGAGACCCAGTACTTC.

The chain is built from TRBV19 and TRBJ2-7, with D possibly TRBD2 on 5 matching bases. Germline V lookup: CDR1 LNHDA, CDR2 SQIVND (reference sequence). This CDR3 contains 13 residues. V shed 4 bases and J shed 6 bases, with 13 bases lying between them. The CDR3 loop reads CASSTGMSREQYF. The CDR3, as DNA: TGTGCCAGTAGTACCGGGATGTCCCGCGAGCAGTACTTC.

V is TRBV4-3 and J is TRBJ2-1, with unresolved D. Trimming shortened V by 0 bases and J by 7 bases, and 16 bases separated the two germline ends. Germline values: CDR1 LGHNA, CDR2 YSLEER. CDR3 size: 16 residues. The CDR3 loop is CASSQEGHPPANEQFF. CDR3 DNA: TGCGCCAGCAGCCAAGAAGGGCACCCACCGGCGAATGAGCAGTTCTTC.

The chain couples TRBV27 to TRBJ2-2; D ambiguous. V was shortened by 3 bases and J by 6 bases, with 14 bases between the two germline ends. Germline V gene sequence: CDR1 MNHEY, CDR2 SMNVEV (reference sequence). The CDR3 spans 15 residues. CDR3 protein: CASSLVPPRSGELFF. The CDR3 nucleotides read TGTGCCAGCAGTTTGGTCCCGCCCAGATCCGGGGAGCTGTTTTTT.

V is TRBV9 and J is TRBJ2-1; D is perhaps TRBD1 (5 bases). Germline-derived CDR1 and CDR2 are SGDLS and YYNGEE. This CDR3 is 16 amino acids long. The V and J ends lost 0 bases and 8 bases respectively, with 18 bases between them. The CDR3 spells CASSVATVRAWDEQFF. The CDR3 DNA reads TGTGCCAGCAGCGTAGCTACAGTCAGGGCTTGGGATGAGCAGTTCTTC.

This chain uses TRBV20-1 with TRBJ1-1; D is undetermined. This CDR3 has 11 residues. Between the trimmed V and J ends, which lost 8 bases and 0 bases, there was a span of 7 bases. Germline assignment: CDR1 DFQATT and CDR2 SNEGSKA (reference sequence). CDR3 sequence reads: CSLPVNTEAFF. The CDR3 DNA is TGCAGTCTCCCTGTGAACACTGAAGCTTTCTTT.

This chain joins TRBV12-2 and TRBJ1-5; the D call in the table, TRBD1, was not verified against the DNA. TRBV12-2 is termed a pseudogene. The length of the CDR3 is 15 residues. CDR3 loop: CASRLGSGGNQPQHF. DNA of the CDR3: TGTGCAAGTCGCTTAGGCTCAGGGGGAAATCAGCCCCAGCATTTT.

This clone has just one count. CDR3 protein: CASSLEFSGAGWTRGYEQYF. In DNA, the CDR3 is TGTGCCAGCAGCTTAGAGTTTTCGGGGGCAGGCTGGACTAGGGGCTACGAGCAGTACTTC. The chain couples TRBV11-2 to TRBJ2-7; tentatively, D is TRBD2 (7 bases). V was shortened by 0 bases and J by 3 bases, with 27 bases between the two germline ends. This CDR3 is 20 amino acids long. Germline V gene lookup returns CDR1 SGHAT and CDR2 FQNNGV.

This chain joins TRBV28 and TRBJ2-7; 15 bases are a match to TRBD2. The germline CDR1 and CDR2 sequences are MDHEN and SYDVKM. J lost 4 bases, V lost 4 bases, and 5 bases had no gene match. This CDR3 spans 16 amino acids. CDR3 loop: CASSYGTSGRYYEQYF. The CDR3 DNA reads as TGTGCCAGCAGTTACGGGACTAGCGGGAGGTATTACGAGCAGTACTTC.

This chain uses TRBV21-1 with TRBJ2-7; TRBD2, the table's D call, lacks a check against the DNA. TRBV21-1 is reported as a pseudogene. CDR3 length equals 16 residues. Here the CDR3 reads CASSRPSGRASREQYF. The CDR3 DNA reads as TGTGCCAGCAGCAGGCCTAGCGGGAGGGCCTCCCGCGAGCAGTACTTC.

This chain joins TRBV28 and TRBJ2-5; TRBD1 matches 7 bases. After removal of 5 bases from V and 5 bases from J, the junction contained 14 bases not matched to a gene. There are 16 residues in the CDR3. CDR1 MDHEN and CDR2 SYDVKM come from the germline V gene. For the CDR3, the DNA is TGTGCCAGCAGTCCGCGGAACAGGGGTTCTCCGGAGACCCAGTACTTC. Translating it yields CASSPRNRGSPETQYF. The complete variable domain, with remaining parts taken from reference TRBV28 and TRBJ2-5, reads DVKVTQSSRYLVKRTGEKVFLECVQDMDHENMFWYRQDPGLGLRLIYFSYDVKMKEKGDIPEGYSVSREKKERFSLILESASTNQTSMYLCASSPRNRGSPETQYFGPGTRLLVL.

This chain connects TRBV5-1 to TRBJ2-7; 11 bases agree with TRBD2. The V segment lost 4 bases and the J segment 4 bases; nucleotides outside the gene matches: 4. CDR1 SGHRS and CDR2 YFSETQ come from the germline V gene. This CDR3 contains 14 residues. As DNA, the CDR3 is TGCGCCAGCAGCACAAGACTAGCGGGGTACGAGCAGTACTTC. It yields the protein CASSTRLAGYEQYF. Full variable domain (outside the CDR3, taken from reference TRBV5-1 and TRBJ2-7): KAGVTQTPRYLIKTRGQQVTLSCSPISGHRSVSWYQQTPGQGLQFLFEYFSETQRNKGNFPGRFSGRQFSNSRSEMNVSTLELGDSALYLCASSTRLAGYEQYFGPGTRLTVT.

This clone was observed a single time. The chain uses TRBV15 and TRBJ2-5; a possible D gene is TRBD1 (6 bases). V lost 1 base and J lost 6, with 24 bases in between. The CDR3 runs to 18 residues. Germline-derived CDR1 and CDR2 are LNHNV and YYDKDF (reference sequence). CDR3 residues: CATSRGWRSGHGVKTQYF. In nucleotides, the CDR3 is TGTGCCACCAGCAGAGGCTGGAGGTCGGGACATGGGGTAAAGACCCAGTACTTC.

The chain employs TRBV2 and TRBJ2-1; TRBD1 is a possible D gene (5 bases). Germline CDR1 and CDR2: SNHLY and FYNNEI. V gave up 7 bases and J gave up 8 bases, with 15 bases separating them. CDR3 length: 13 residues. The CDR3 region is CASKGSTWHEQFF. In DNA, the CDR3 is TGTGCCAGCAAGGGGTCTACGTGGCATGAGCAGTTCTTC.

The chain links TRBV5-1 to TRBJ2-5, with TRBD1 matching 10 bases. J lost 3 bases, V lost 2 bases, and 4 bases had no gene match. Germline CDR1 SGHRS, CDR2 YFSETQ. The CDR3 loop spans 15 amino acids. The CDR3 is CASSFGGTGEETQYF. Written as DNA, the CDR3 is TGCGCCAGCAGCTTTGGGGGGACAGGGGAAGAGACCCAGTACTTC. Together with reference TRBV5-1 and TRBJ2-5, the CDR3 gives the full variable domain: KAGVTQTPRYLIKTRGQQVTLSCSPISGHRSVSWYQQTPGQGLQFLFEYFSETQRNKGNFPGRFSGRQFSNSRSEMNVSTLELGDSALYLCASSFGGTGEETQYFGPGTRLLVL.

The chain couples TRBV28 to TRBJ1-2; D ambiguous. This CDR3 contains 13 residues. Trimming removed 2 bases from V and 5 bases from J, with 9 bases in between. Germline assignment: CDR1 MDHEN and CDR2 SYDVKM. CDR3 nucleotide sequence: TGTGCCAGCAGTTTAGCTGGGAGGTATGGCTACACCTTC. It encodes CASSLAGRYGYTF.